These T cell receptor beta chains were read from a single sample in a study of monozygotic twins with inflammatory bowel disease. TCRdb reworked the 5' RACE reads into one entry per CDR3 protein, no DNA. The sample is made up of just over 300,000 distinct CDR3 sequences, and the top ten hold 5% to 6% of it. Sequencing was performed on blood. The receptors stem from a human donor with ulcerative colitis or Crohn's disease, or a healthy co-twin of an affected twin (not recorded which). The CDR3 runs from the conserved cysteine through the conserved F or W.

J	V	CDR3
TRBJ2-2	TRBV12-3/TRBV12-4	CASKTGTGRGGELFF
TRBJ1-1	TRBV3-1	CASSQKGALGAEAFF
TRBJ2-7	TRBV20-1	CSASRFGTSGRDYEQYF
TRBJ2-3	TRBV7-9	CASRPTQGSTDTQYF
TRBJ1-5	TRBV28	CASSSKGLQNQPQHF
TRBJ2-2	TRBV30	CAGLEGNTGELFF
TRBJ2-7	TRBV7-9	CASSLGGYLHEQYF
TRBJ2-5	TRBV20-1	CSARSPTSGSAETQYF
TRBJ1-3	TRBV4-3	CASSQNWGVLGSGNTIYF
TRBJ2-7	TRBV5-6	CASSLPGLAGREQYF
TRBJ2-7	TRBV18	CASSPRPVSYEQYF
TRBJ2-7	TRBV12-3/TRBV12-4	CASRPTAGTYEQYF
TRBJ1-2	TRBV28	CASSPGPGSYGYTF
TRBJ1-1	TRBV7-9	CASSTPKGTEAFF
TRBJ2-1	TRBV7-9	CASSLAITYNEQFF
TRBJ1-6	TRBV5-1	CASSLGTANSPLHF
TRBJ2-1	TRBV7-2	CASSPGLAGGQAEQFF
TRBJ2-6	TRBV6-5	CASSYSLLAESSGANVLTF
TRBJ1-2	TRBV6-1	CASSPPGFAYGYTF
TRBJ2-5	TRBV24-1	CATSDPGQGLETQYF
TRBJ1-6	TRBV7-2	CASSGRLGSPLHF
TRBJ2-1	TRBV12-3/TRBV12-4	CASRAGVRYNEQFF
TRBJ1-1	TRBV7-9	CASQRQLEAFF
TRBJ1-1	TRBV19	CASRQGADAFF
TRBJ2-2	TRBV24-1	CASDPRLSLNTGELFF
TRBJ1-1	TRBV5-1	CASKEASTSNTEAFF
TRBJ2-7	TRBV5-5	CASSPLTGGPHEQYF
TRBJ2-7	TRBV20-1	CSALSFGSSGEQYF
TRBJ2-1	TRBV20-1	CSAPPDGYNEQFF
TRBJ2-3	TRBV19	CASSIRPDDTQYF
TRBJ1-5	TRBV30	CAWNRVNQPQHF
TRBJ2-2	TRBV6-2/TRBV6-3	CASSYTSGTGDTGELFF
TRBJ1-1	TRBV6-7	CASSHRGDTEAFF
TRBJ2-3	TRBV20-1	CSAKDTSGGNINTQYF
TRBJ1-1	TRBV19	CASSIRGQGNTEAFF
TRBJ2-7	TRBV20-1	CSARALAKSSYEQYF
TRBJ2-7	TRBV28	CASSFQRGGYEQYF
TRBJ1-2	TRBV5-1	CASSGNPDSYGYTF
TRBJ2-1	TRBV2	CASSPWDANVSSYNEQFF
TRBJ2-7	TRBV7-2	CASSLAGDYYEQYF
TRBJ2-6	TRBV5-1	CASSSEGPGANVLTF
TRBJ2-5	TRBV2	CASLPDPATQYF
TRBJ2-1	TRBV19	CASSDRDRLGFGQFF
TRBJ1-6	TRBV20-1	CSARVAPSSYNSPLHF